Detailed here is one T cell receptor beta chain. The antigen is not known. This record belongs to a study of identifying expanded T cells in peripheral blood. General study findings and limits: Clone count variance between roughly two-week samples rose with total template count. Over two and four weeks, about 16 and 20 clones changed, versus around 1.3 between replicates.

Healthy donors had no documented immune events, such as infections, while sampled. Trimming at V came to 3 bases and at J to 9 bases, leaving 12 bases not matched to a gene. This CDR3 spans 17 amino acids. Germline V gives CDR1 SEHNR, CDR2 FQNEAQ (reference sequence). Produced via immunoSEQ multiplex PCR; TCRdb's table is partial and in-frame only. The data contain some 93,000 clones, more than 70% of them singletons. Sequencing was performed on blood. The V call is TRBV7-9, the J call TRBJ2-2; 11 positions match TRBD2. This TCR came from a person between 18 and 75 years old in good health. The CDR3 coding sequence is TGTGCCAGCAGCTTGGGCGCTAGCGGGAGGCTACTGTGGGAGCTGTTTTTT. It codes for CASSLGASGRLLWELFF.